The next 2 T cell receptor beta chains were all read from a single sample in a study of cytomegalovirus exposure and HLA in healthy donors. PCR employed 60 Vbeta and 13 Jbeta primers. Clones were sequenced by immunoSEQ multiplex PCR, and TCRdb holds only the in-frame ones, with some missing. The sample has 55,000 to 70,000 clones; about nine tenths are singletons. Input material: PBMCs. The source of these receptors is a young woman in good health and CMV-seronegative.

CDR3: CASSVGLRTDTQYF. CDR3 bases: TGTGCCAGCAGCGTAGGACTAAGAACAGATACGCAGTATTTT. The J gene is TRBJ2-3, the V gene TRBV9, with D possibly TRBD2 on 5 matching bases. Germline V gives CDR1 SGDLS, CDR2 YYNGEE. This CDR3 has 14 residues. Trimming shortened V by 0 bases and J by 3 bases, and 8 bases separated the two germline ends.

This clone was detected only once. This chain links TRBV7-2 with TRBJ2-2; 14 positions match TRBD2. Per germline, CDR1 SGHTA and CDR2 FQGNSA. CDR3 length: 18 amino acids. Trimming removed 4 bases from V and 0 bases from J; junction bases left unmatched: 4. The CDR3 DNA is TGTGCCAGCAGCTCCCGACTAGCGGGAGGGCCGAACACCGGGGAGCTGTTTTTT. It yields the protein CASSSRLAGGPNTGELFF.